The present entry profiles one T cell receptor (beta chain) with its context. These data belong to a study of OX40 agonist ivuxolimab in advanced cancers. Profiled with immunoSEQ multiplex PCR; TCRdb holds only in-frame clones, not every one. This table holds about 46,000 clones, 82% found once. The receptor comes from an adult with an advanced solid tumor such as melanoma, head and neck, liver or kidney cancer. The sequencing used CD4+ or CD8+ T cells sorted from blood, collected in a trial of the OX40 agonist ivuxolimab.

CDR3: CASSLAGRRVDTEAFF. The CDR3 DNA is TGCGCCAGCAGCTTGGCGGGAAGGAGGGTGGACACTGAAGCTTTCTTT. The chain combines TRBV5-1 with TRBJ1-1; D gene unclear. The CDR3 runs to 16 residues. Germline CDR1 is SGHRS and CDR2 is YFSETQ. Trimming stripped 0 bases from V and 3 bases from J, with 15 bases between.